This T cell receptor (beta chain) was identified in a study of T cell repertoires in cytomegalovirus infection. MiXCR, applied by TCRdb to the reads, yields one record per CDR3 protein. The table shows 70,000 or so distinct CDR3 sequences, with less than 30% occurring only once. With V trimmed by 3 bases and J by 7 bases, 6 bases remained unmatched. The CDR3 runs 14 residues. Turning to this clonotype: Its antigen is undetermined. This may stem from a read error, because a much larger clone lies one nucleotide away.

The V gene is TRBV12-3 or TRBV12-4, the J gene TRBJ2-1; the match to TRBD2 covers 7 bases. This TCR derives from a human donor in good health (CMV status not recorded). Some clones in this sample may be carry-over from other donors' samples. This material consisted of CD8+ T cells from cultured PBMCs, taken from culture after CMV antigen stimulation. CDR3 region: CASSFGGIVNEQFF. The CDR3 DNA reads as TGTGCCAGCAGTTTCGGGGGGATAGTAAATGAGCAGTTCTTC.